The 17 T cell receptor beta chains presented below share a single source sample, sequenced in a study of shared clonotypes between healthy human individuals. CD8 cells classed as naive were CD45RO-negative and positively selected for CCR7, excluding terminally differentiated effector memory CD45RA+ cells. Clones were read by immunoSEQ multiplex PCR, and TCRdb kept only the in-frame ones, dropping some. The sample shows a few million clones, around 95% of them seen only once. Sequenced input: naive CD8+ T cells from PBMCs. These receptors all stem from a man younger than 35 in good health. Some clones in this sample may be carry-over from other donors' samples.

The V gene is TRBV27, the J gene TRBJ2-7, with D uncertain. Germline lookup yields CDR1 MNHEY and CDR2 SMNVEV (reference sequence). Deletions cut 5 bases from V and 5 bases from J, with 19 bases between. The CDR3 extends over 15 amino acids. Here the CDR3 reads CASSPRAATKDEQYF. In DNA form, the CDR3 reads TGTGCCAGCAGTCCTCGGGCAGCAACCAAGGACGAGCAGTACTTC.

The chain carries TRBV29-1 and TRBJ2-7, with unresolved D. The CDR3 totals 14 residues. V gave up 4 bases and J gave up 3 bases, with 16 bases separating them. CDR1 SQVTM and CDR2 ANQGSEA come from the germline V gene. The CDR3 sequence is CSVVWAGGSYEQYF. The CDR3 nucleotides are TGCAGCGTTGTGTGGGCAGGCGGAAGCTACGAGCAGTACTTC.

The genes are TRBV5-1 and TRBJ2-7; 8 positions agree with TRBD1. CDR1 and CDR2 (germline): SGHRS, YFSETQ. Trimming removed 0 bases from V and 3 bases from J; junction bases left unmatched: 5. CDR3 size: 15 residues. CDR3 in amino acids: CASSLGTGSNYEQYF. The CDR3, as DNA: TGCGCCAGCAGCTTGGGGACAGGGTCGAACTACGAGCAGTACTTC. The whole variable domain, filled in from reference TRBV5-1 and TRBJ2-7, reads KAGVTQTPRYLIKTRGQQVTLSCSPISGHRSVSWYQQTPGQGLQFLFEYFSETQRNKGNFPGRFSGRQFSNSRSEMNVSTLELGDSALYLCASSLGTGSNYEQYFGPGTRLTVT.

V gene TRBV28 combines with J gene TRBJ2-7; 9 nucleotides agree with TRBD2. This CDR3 region has 19 residues. J gave up 2 bases and V 4 bases, and 18 bases lay outside the gene matches. Germline V gene data show CDR1 as MDHEN and CDR2 as SYDVKM. CDR3 sequence: CASSSRVIGSGSTAYEQYF. The CDR3 region has the DNA TGTGCCAGCAGTTCCCGGGTAATTGGTAGCGGGAGTACCGCCTACGAGCAGTACTTC.

DNA of the CDR3: TGTGCCAGCAGCTTAGGGCCAGGGTCAGCTACCTACAATGAGCAGTTCTTC. Translation gives CASSLGPGSATYNEQFF. This chain joins TRBV7-8 and TRBJ2-1; D possibly corresponds to TRBD1 (5 bases). The length of the CDR3 is 17 residues. Germline V lookup: CDR1 SGHVS, CDR2 FQNEAQ. V shed 1 base and J shed 2 bases, with 15 bases lying between them.

The rearrangement links TRBV25-1 to TRBJ2-7; 11 positions match TRBD1. V dropped 5 bases and J dropped 2; count of bases not matched to a gene: 5. From germline, CDR1 is MGHDK and CDR2 SYGVNS. CDR3 length equals 15 residues. The CDR3: CASSSPGQGAYEQYF. The DNA for the CDR3 is TGTGCCAGCAGTTCACCGGGACAGGGGGCCTACGAGCAGTACTTC.

The chain links TRBV4-1 to TRBJ2-5; TRBD2 agrees at 9 bases. CDR1 and CDR2 from the germline V gene are MGHRA and YSYEKL. The V gene end was trimmed by 4 bases and the J gene end by 5 bases; junction bases not matched to a gene: 11. The CDR3 totals 16 residues. CDR3 sequence reads: CASSPELASGIETQYF. For the CDR3, the DNA is TGCGCCAGCAGCCCGGAGCTGGCTAGCGGGATTGAGACCCAGTACTTC.

This chain links TRBV9 with TRBJ2-6; D remains unclear. Trimming left V 4 bases short and J 0 bases short, with 5 bases between. The CDR3 sequence is 14 residues long. CDR1 is SGDLS, CDR2 YYNGEE, per germline. DNA for the CDR3: TGTGCCAGCAGCCTACGCTCTGGGGCCAACGTCCTGACTTTC. Protein product: CASSLRSGANVLTF.

For the CDR3, the DNA is TGTGCCAGCAGCCTGGAGCTGGCCAACGTCCTGACTTTC. Translated, it gives CASSLELANVLTF. The chain combines TRBV7-9 with TRBJ2-6; D is unclear. With 5 bases removed from V and 6 bases from J, the gap between germline ends came to 8 bases. CDR1 and CDR2 from the germline V gene are SEHNR and FQNEAQ (reference sequence). The CDR3 loop spans 13 amino acids.

The rearrangement joins TRBV10-2 to TRBJ2-7, with D possibly matching TRBD1 (6 bases). Germline CDR1 reads WSHSY; CDR2 reads SAAADI. The CDR3 contains 12 residues. The ends were cut back, 3 bases at V and 7 bases at J, with 10 bases in the middle. CDR3 in amino acids: CASSDRGWEQYF. Here the CDR3 DNA reads TGCGCCAGCAGTGACAGGGGATGGGAGCAGTACTTC.

This sequence joins TRBV4-3 and TRBJ1-4; a possible D gene is TRBD1 (5 bases). The germline V gene has CDR1 LGHNA and CDR2 YSLEER. V gave up 3 bases and J gave up 6 bases, with 11 bases separating them. This CDR3 is 14 amino acids long. CDR3 nucleotide sequence: TGCGCCAGCAGCCAGGGGTTAGGGGATGAAAAACTGTTTTTT. This sequence encodes CASSQGLGDEKLFF.

A few counts support this clone. The chain combines TRBV4-1 with TRBJ1-5; possible D gene TRBD1, 6 bases. The CDR3 runs to 16 residues. Germline CDR1 MGHRA, CDR2 YSYEKL. Trimming left V 4 bases short and J 3 bases short, with 16 bases between. The CDR3 region is CASSPSDRALNQPQHF. The CDR3 nucleotides read TGCGCCAGCAGCCCATCGGACAGAGCTCTCAATCAGCCCCAGCATTTT.

V gene TRBV27 combines with J gene TRBJ2-1; 8 bases fit TRBD1. CDR1 is MNHEY and CDR2 is SMNVEV in the germline V gene (reference sequence). With 0 bases clipped from V and 10 bases from J, the junction kept 11 bases outside the gene matches. This CDR3 spans 16 amino acids. This CDR3 is CASSLSGTGARGEQFF. CDR3 nucleotides: TGTGCCAGCAGTTTATCCGGGACAGGTGCCCGGGGGGAGCAGTTCTTC.

V and J are TRBV28 and TRBJ2-7; possible D gene TRBD1, 5 bases. The V and J ends lost 1 base and 4 bases respectively, with 20 bases between them. From germline, CDR1 is MDHEN and CDR2 SYDVKM. There are 17 residues in the CDR3. The CDR3 loop reads CASSLYRKAGWVYEQYF. The CDR3 bases are TGTGCCAGCAGTTTATACAGGAAGGCTGGTTGGGTGTACGAGCAGTACTTC.

As concerns this clone: The identical CDR3 is also encoded by other nucleotide sequences in the sample. The chain links TRBV6-6 to TRBJ1-2; possible D gene TRBD1, 6 bases. V was cut by 0 bases and J by 7 bases, with 15 bases left in between. CDR1 and CDR2 from the germline V gene are MNHNY and SVGAGI (reference sequence). The CDR3 extends over 15 amino acids. The chain's CDR3 is CASSYSLGAARGYTF. In DNA, the CDR3 is TGTGCCAGCAGTTACTCTCTGGGGGCAGCTCGTGGCTACACCTTC.

The rearrangement joins TRBV7-9 to TRBJ2-7; D perhaps matches TRBD2 (6 bases). The germline V and J ends were trimmed by 6 bases and 6 bases, with 12 bases remaining between them. CDR3 length equals 12 residues. Germline CDR1 reads SEHNR; CDR2 reads FQNEAQ (reference sequence). This CDR3 reads CASRISGGEQYF. The CDR3 DNA reads as TGTGCCAGCAGGATTAGCGGCGGCGAGCAGTACTTC.

The chain has TRBV28 and TRBJ2-4, with D tentatively TRBD1 (6 bases). V was trimmed by 6 bases and J by 8 bases, leaving 17 bases between them. The CDR3 contains 14 residues. CDR1 is MDHEN, CDR2 SYDVKM, per germline. The CDR3 here is CASSPGTPEDIQYF. For the CDR3, the DNA is TGTGCCAGCAGCCCTGGGACACCGGAAGACATTCAGTACTTC. Filled out from reference TRBV28 and TRBJ2-4, the complete variable domain reads DVKVTQSSRYLVKRTGEKVFLECVQDMDHENMFWYRQDPGLGLRLIYFSYDVKMKEKGDIPEGYSVSREKKERFSLILESASTNQTSMYLCASSPGTPEDIQYFGAGTRLSVL.